The clone carrying this TCR beta chain was seen only once. The sample originates from a study of high-grade serous ovarian cancer treatment subgroups. Trimming took 2 bases from V and 2 from J; bases not matched to a gene: 8. CDR3 length: 16 residues. CDR1 is SGDLS, CDR2 YYNGEE, per germline. Produced via immunoSEQ multiplex PCR; TCRdb's table is partial and in-frame only. This sample yields about 4,300 clones, of which roughly four fifths are seen a single time; around 4.7% belongs to the top ten. The tumor samples were collected prior to definitive surgery or chemotherapy. Sequencing was performed on tumor tissue. The genes are TRBV9 and TRBJ2-3; 7 nucleotides match TRBD1. The sequence was collected from a human donor with high-grade serous ovarian cancer. In DNA form, the CDR3 reads TGTGCCAGCAGCGTTCAACAGGGGCGAGACACAGATACGCAGTATTTT. The encoded protein is CASSVQQGRDTDTQYF.